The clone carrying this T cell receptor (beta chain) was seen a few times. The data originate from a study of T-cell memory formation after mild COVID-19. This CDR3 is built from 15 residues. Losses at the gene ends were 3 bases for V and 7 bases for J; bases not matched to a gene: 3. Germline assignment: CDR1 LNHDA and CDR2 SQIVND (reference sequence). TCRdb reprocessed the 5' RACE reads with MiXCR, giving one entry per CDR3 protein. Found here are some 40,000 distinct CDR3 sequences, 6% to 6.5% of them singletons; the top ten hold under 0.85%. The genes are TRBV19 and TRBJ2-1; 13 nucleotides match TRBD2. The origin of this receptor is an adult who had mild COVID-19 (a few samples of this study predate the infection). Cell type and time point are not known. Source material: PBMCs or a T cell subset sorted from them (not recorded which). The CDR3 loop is CASSMGTSGKNEQFF. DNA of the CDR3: TGTGCCAGTAGTATGGGGACTAGCGGGAAGAATGAGCAGTTCTTC.